The clone carrying this T cell receptor beta chain showed up just a few times. Its cognate antigen is unknown. This entry is derived from a study of shared clonotypes between healthy human individuals. Study context: Three CD4 naive, three CD4 memory, two CD8 naive and one CD8 memory plate were used per donor. Whole-study results and caveats: The genetic and exposure-history diversity represented was limited by few donors.

Germline V lookup: CDR1 SGHRS, CDR2 YFSETQ. V was clipped by 2 bases and J by 6 bases; unmatched bases: 3. The CDR3 extends over 14 amino acids. The authors split each subset's genomic DNA evenly across several immunoSEQ plates. Repertoires were generated with immunoSEQ multiplex PCR, while TCRdb's copy carries only in-frame clones and drops some. The sample yields hundreds of thousands of clones, less than 85% seen once. The sequence was obtained from a woman younger than 45 in good health. Material for sequencing was memory CD4+ T cells sorted from blood. Subset given: CD45RA-negative fraction. The V and J genes are TRBV5-1 and TRBJ2-7; 12 positions agree with TRBD1. The CDR3 DNA follows: TGCGCCAGCAGCTTTGGGACAGGGGGCATCGAGCAGTACTTC. Its protein product is CASSFGTGGIEQYF.